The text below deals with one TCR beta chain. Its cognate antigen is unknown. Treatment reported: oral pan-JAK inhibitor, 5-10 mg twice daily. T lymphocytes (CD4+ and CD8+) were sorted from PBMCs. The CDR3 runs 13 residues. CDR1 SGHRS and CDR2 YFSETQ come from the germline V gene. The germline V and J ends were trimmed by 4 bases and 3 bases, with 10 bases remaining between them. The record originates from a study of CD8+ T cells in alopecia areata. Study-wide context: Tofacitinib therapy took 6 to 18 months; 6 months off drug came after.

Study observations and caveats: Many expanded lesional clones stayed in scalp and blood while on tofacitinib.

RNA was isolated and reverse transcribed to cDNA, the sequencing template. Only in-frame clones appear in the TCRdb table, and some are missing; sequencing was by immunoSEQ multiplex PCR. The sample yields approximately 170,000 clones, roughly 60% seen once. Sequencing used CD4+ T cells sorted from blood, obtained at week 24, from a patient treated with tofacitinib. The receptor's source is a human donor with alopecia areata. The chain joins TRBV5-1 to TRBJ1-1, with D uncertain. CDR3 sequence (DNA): TGCGCCAGCAGCGGGAACAGCTACACTGAAGCTTTCTTT. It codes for CASSGNSYTEAFF.